The 14 T cell receptor beta chains below were found in one sample sequenced in a study of identical twins (dated by TCRdb to about 2016). Receptors were amplified or captured by 5' RACE. Sequencing was carried out with an Illumina HiSeq 2000. Using fastp trimming at Q25 and MiXCR clonotype assembly, TCRdb reanalyzed the public sequencing data and kept in-frame beta chains. Every CDR3 protein is listed once, alongside the most common genes and DNA of its rows. The sample yields roughly 230,000 distinct CDR3 sequences; roughly 8% were counted once. 3% of the sample comes from the top ten. This same sample was also part of a study on yellow fever vaccine responses in identical twins.

Sequences were obtained from CD8+ T cells sorted from blood. Receptors originate from a woman aged 18 to 35 in good health.

J is TRBJ2-7 and V is TRBV9, with D possibly being TRBD1 (5 bases). The CDR3 spans 13 residues. V was shortened by 3 bases and J by 5 bases, with 12 bases between the two germline ends. From germline, CDR1 is SGDLS and CDR2 YYNGEE. CDR3 DNA sequence: TGTGCCAGCAGCGCAAACCGCAGGGACGAGCAGTACTTC. Encoded protein: CASSANRRDEQYF.

In this sample, this clonotype turned up many times. The chain joins TRBV15 to TRBJ2-7; TRBD1 matches 8 bases. Unmatched junction bases numbered 8, after V lost 1 base and J lost 6 bases. Germline V gene sequence: CDR1 LNHNV, CDR2 YYDKDF (reference sequence). The CDR3 has 15 residues. Here the CDR3 reads CATSRVPDRGREQYF. CDR3 in DNA: TGTGCCACCAGCAGAGTTCCAGACAGGGGCCGCGAGCAGTACTTC.

This clonotype has only a few counts. The rearrangement joins TRBV12-3 or TRBV12-4 to TRBJ2-2; TRBD2 might be the D (6 bases). The CDR3 consists of 14 residues. The V end lost 3 bases, the J end lost 7 bases, and 12 bases lay between the germline ends. The CDR3 coding sequence is TGTGCCAGCAGTTTCGGGACTGACGGCGGGGAGCTGTTTTTT. Amino acid sequence: CASSFGTDGGELFF.

This clonotype was seen a few times. The chain employs TRBV4-1 and TRBJ2-7, with TRBD2 matching over 9 bases. With V trimmed by 2 bases and J by 0 bases, 2 bases remained unmatched. The CDR3 is 15 residues long. In germline, CDR1 is MGHRA, CDR2 YSYEKL. CDR3: CASSQLAGSSYEQYF. Written as DNA, the CDR3 is TGCGCCAGCAGCCAACTAGCGGGGAGCTCCTACGAGCAGTACTTC.

The sample holds many counts of this clonotype. V gene TRBV5-1 combines with J gene TRBJ1-1, with 8 bases aligning to TRBD1. Germline values: CDR1 SGHRS, CDR2 YFSETQ. Trimming at V came to 3 bases and at J to 1 base, leaving 2 bases not matched to a gene. This CDR3 is 14 amino acids long. Here the CDR3 DNA reads TGCGCCAGCAGCTGGGGACAGGCGAACACTGAAGCTTTCTTT. This encodes CASSWGQANTEAFF.

The CDR3 protein is CASSHMAGGSYNEQFF. The CDR3 DNA is TGTGCCAGCAGCCACATGGCTGGCGGCTCCTACAATGAGCAGTTCTTC. The rearrangement links TRBV6-2 or TRBV6-3 to TRBJ2-1; no definite D call. V was shortened by 6 bases and J by 0 bases, with 15 bases between the two germline ends. The germline CDR1 and CDR2 sequences are MNHEY and SVGEGT. This CDR3 is 16 amino acids long.

Here the CDR3 reads CSAFRTDRADIQYF. CDR3 DNA: TGCAGTGCTTTTCGAACCGACAGGGCCGACATTCAGTACTTC. The chain links TRBV20-1 to TRBJ2-4; 7 nucleotides align to TRBD1. Germline values: CDR1 DFQATT, CDR2 SNEGSKA (reference sequence). This CDR3 comprises 14 residues. J gave up 8 bases and V 5 bases, and 12 bases lay outside the gene matches.

This clonotype was recorded a few times. The CDR3 sequence: CASTPSANTGELFF. The CDR3 bases are TGTGCCAGCACCCCGAGCGCTAACACCGGGGAGCTGTTTTTT. The J gene is TRBJ2-2, the V gene TRBV5-6; D unclear. V was shortened by 6 bases and J by 2 bases, with 11 bases between the two germline ends. Germline CDR1 SGHDT, CDR2 YYEEEE. CDR3 length: 14 residues.

This clonotype was counted between two and nine times. The chain has TRBV5-1 and TRBJ2-7; D ambiguous. Trimming took off 0 bases at V and 6 bases at J, with 10 bases between the two ends. The CDR3 is made up of 13 amino acids. CDR1 and CDR2 from the germline V gene are SGHRS and YFSETQ. The CDR3, as DNA: TGCGCCAGCAGCTTGGATAGTTGGACCGAGCAGTACTTC. It is translated as CASSLDSWTEQYF.

This rearrangement joins TRBV12-3 or TRBV12-4 to TRBJ1-5; no clear D gene. Trimming took off 7 bases at V and 7 bases at J, with 11 bases between the two ends. This CDR3 comprises 12 residues. The DNA of the CDR3 is TGTGCCAGCACCGTGGGAGGGCAGCCCCAGCATTTT. This translates into CASTVGGQPQHF.

This clonotype occurred many times. This chain connects TRBV12-3 or TRBV12-4 to TRBJ2-3, with D possibly being TRBD1 (6 bases). V was pared by 1 base and J by 2 bases, with 7 bases between. The CDR3 covers 14 residues. The CDR3 DNA reads TGTGCCAGCAGTTTAGTGGGGGCCACAGATACGCAGTATTTT. It is translated as CASSLVGATDTQYF.

This clonotype came up many times. The gene calls are TRBV6-1 and TRBJ2-1; 13 nucleotides agree with TRBD2. This CDR3 has 14 residues. V lost 10 bases and J lost 15; bases outside the gene matches: 15. CDR1 and CDR2 (germline): MNHNS, SASEGT. CDR3 DNA: TGTGCCACCAACATACTAGCGGGGGGGCAGGACCGGTTCTTC. Amino acid sequence: CATNILAGGQDRFF.

The CDR3 loop reads CASSESGSGVYTQYF. For the CDR3, the DNA is TGTGCCAGCAGTGAATCGGGTAGCGGGGTATATACGCAGTATTTT. This sequence joins TRBV6-1 and TRBJ2-3; 8 bases are a match to TRBD2. The CDR3 runs 15 residues. V dropped 2 bases and J dropped 7; count of bases not matched to a gene: 8. CDR1 is MNHNS, CDR2 SASEGT, per germline.

The chain joins TRBV7-9 to TRBJ2-7; 8 bases align to TRBD2. The CDR3 has 14 residues. Unmatched junction bases numbered 5, after V lost 3 bases and J lost 4 bases. Germline assignment: CDR1 SEHNR and CDR2 FQNEAQ (reference sequence). This CDR3 reads CASSLREEGYEQYF. CDR3 DNA sequence: TGTGCCAGCAGCTTGCGGGAGGAGGGATACGAGCAGTACTTC. The whole variable domain, filled in from reference TRBV7-9 and TRBJ2-7, reads DTGVSQNPRHKITKRGQNVTFRCDPISEHNRLYWYRQTLGQGPEFLTYFQNEAQLEKSRLLSDRFSAERPKGSFSTLEIQRTEQGDSAMYLCASSLREEGYEQYFGPGTRLTVT.